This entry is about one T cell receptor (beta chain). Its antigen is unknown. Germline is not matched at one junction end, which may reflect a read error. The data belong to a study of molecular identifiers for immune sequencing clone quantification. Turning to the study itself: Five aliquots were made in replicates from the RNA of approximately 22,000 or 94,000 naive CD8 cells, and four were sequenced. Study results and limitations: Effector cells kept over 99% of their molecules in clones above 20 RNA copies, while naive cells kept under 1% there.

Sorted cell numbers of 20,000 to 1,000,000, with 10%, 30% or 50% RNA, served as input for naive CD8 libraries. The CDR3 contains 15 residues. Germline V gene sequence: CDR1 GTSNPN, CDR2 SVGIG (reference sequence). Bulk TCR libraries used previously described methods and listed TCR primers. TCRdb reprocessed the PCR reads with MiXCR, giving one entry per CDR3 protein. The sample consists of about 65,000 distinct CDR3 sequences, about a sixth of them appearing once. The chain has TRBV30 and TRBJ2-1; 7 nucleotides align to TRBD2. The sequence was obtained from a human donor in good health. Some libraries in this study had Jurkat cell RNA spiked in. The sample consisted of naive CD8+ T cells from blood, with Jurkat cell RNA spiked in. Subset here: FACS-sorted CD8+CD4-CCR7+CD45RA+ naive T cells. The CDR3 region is CAWAGSGFSHNEQSF. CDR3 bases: TGTGCCTGGGCCGGTAGCGGGTTCTCCCACAATGAGCAGTCCTTC.